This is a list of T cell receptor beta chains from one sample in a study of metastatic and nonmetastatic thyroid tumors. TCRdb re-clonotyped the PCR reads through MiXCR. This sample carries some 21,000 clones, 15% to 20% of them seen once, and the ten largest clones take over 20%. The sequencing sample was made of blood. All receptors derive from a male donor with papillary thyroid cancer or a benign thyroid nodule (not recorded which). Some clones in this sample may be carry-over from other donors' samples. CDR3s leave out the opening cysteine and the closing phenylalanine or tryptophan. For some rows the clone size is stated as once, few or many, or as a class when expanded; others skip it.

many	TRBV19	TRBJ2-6	ASSGLPGSGANVLT
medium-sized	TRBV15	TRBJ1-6	ATSRGDPNSPLH
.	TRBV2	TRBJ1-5	ASSEALRGGLGQPQH
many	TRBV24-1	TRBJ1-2	ATSDLQGRGYT
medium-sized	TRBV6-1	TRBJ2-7	ASSEEWTGAYEQY
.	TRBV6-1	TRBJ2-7	ASTHKNRGDYEQY
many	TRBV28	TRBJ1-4	ASTSRGMEKLF
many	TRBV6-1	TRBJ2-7	ASSPGLAAYEQY
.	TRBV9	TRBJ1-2	ASSYEGQGGSGYT
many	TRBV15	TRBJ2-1	ATSLTGTRFYEQF
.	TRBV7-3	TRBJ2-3	ASSPRTSSRERGTQY
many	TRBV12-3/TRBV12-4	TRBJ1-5	ASSPPGPGPYSNQPQH
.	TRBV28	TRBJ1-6	ASSPSKGAGSPLH
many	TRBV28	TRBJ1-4	ASETDEKLF
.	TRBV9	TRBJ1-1	ASSVQQGNTEAF
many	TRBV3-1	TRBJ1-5	ASSQAGDSNQPQH
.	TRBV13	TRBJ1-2	ASSLTGNYGYT
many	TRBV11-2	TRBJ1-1	ASSLDVDTEAF
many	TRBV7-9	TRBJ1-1	ASSPPPPFHTEAF
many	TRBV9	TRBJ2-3	ASSVASLARTDTQY
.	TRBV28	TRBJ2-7	ASSLDYNYEQY
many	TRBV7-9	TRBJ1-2	ASSLGQRSDGYT
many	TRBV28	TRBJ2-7	ASRPRGDIYEQY
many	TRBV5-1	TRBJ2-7	ASSAGAANSYEQY
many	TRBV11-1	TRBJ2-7	ASSLSLTSGTYEQY
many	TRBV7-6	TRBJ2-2	ASGPIPGELF
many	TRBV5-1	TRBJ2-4	ASSSGQRESIQY
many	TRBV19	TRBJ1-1	ASSIRRNTEAF
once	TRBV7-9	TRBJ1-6	ASSLPGTNSPLH
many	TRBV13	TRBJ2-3	ASQKRLSSTDTQY
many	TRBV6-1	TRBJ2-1	ASTIRHGTSHNEQF
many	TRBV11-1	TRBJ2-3	ASSLRLASSTDTQY
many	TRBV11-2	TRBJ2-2	ASSWEPLGTNPGELF
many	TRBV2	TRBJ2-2	ASSEVVPNTGELF
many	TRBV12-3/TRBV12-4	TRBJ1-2	ASSFLGQGNGYT
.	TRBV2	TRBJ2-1	ASRKGGISYNEQF